One and the same sample provided the 32 T cell receptor beta chains below, sequenced in a study of blood T cell repertoires in COVID-19. Clones were sequenced by immunoSEQ multiplex PCR, and TCRdb holds only the in-frame ones, with some missing. The table includes under 300,000 clones, roughly nine tenths detected once. Specimen: PBMCs or T cells enriched from blood (not recorded which). These receptors originate from a human donor in a cohort exposed to, infected with or recovered from COVID-19 (not recorded which). The donor label of this sample is uncertain.

The J gene is TRBJ1-2, the V gene TRBV4-2; 7 bases agree with TRBD1. There are 16 residues in the CDR3. Germline CDR1 LGHNA, CDR2 YNFKEQ. With 1 base clipped from V and 5 bases from J, the junction kept 10 bases outside the gene matches. CDR3 amino acids: CASSQGRDSNVYGYTF. The CDR3 DNA reads as TGTGCCAGCAGCCAAGGAAGGGACAGCAATGTTTATGGCTACACCTTC.

This clone occurred once. The rearrangement joins TRBV2 to TRBJ1-1; 12 nucleotides align to TRBD1. Germline CDR1 reads SNHLY; CDR2 reads FYNNEI. The CDR3 loop spans 16 amino acids. Trimming cost V 7 bases and J 0 bases; bases outside gene matches: 6. CDR3: CASIRDRGLLNTEAFF. CDR3 nucleotide sequence: TGTGCCAGCATCCGGGACAGGGGGCTCCTGAACACTGAAGCTTTCTTT.

This chain uses TRBV5-4 with TRBJ1-3; the D gene is possibly TRBD1 (5 bases). V lost 4 bases, J lost 2 bases, and 10 bases lay in between. This CDR3 is 14 amino acids long. Looked up from germline, CDR1 is SGHNT and CDR2 is YYREEE (reference sequence). This CDR3 is CASSLGAPGNTIYF. CDR3 DNA: TGTGCCAGCAGCCTAGGGGCCCCTGGAAACACCATATATTTT.

The CDR3 nucleotides read TGTGCCAGCAGCTTGTTGGGGACTACTCCCAGCACAGATACGCAGTATTTT. Encoded protein: CASSLLGTTPSTDTQYF. The rearrangement joins TRBV11-3 to TRBJ2-3; the match to TRBD2 covers 7 bases. Germline values: CDR1 SGHNT, CDR2 YENEEA. Trimming took 3 bases from V and 0 from J; bases not matched to a gene: 9. CDR3 length: 17 residues.

This chain joins TRBV2 and TRBJ1-1, with D perhaps TRBD1 (6 bases). The germline V gene has CDR1 SNHLY and CDR2 FYNNEI. CDR3 length: 13 amino acids. V shed 2 bases and J shed 12 bases, with 16 bases lying between them. CDR3 region: CASSEFNGQSTFF. CDR3 DNA: TGTGCCAGCAGTGAATTTAACGGACAGTCTACTTTCTTT.

The V call is TRBV19, the J call TRBJ2-2; D gene uncertain. The CDR3 loop spans 14 amino acids. With 3 bases removed from V and 5 bases from J, the gap between germline ends came to 10 bases. Germline CDR1 LNHDA, CDR2 SQIVND (reference sequence). CDR3 in amino acids: CASSIRSKTGELFF. In DNA, the CDR3 is TGTGCCAGTAGTATCCGGTCTAAAACCGGGGAGCTGTTTTTT.

The rearrangement uses TRBV9 and TRBJ1-4; unclear D gene. The CDR3 covers 14 residues. Germline V CDR1 and CDR2: SGDLS, YYNGEE. Trimming took 0 bases from V and 7 from J, leaving 10 bases between them. For the CDR3, the DNA is TGTGCCAGCAGCGTAGGTCAGCGGGCTGAAAAACTGTTTTTT. It yields the protein CASSVGQRAEKLFF.

This sequence joins TRBV5-1 and TRBJ1-2; 7 nucleotides agree with TRBD1. The V gene end was trimmed by 3 bases and the J gene end by 4 bases; junction bases not matched to a gene: 6. The CDR3 runs to 14 residues. CDR1 SGHRS and CDR2 YFSETQ come from the germline V gene. The CDR3 is CASSSPGQIYGYTF. Written as DNA, the CDR3 is TGCGCCAGCAGCTCCCCGGGACAGATCTATGGCTACACCTTC.

The chain employs TRBV5-1 and TRBJ1-3; 8 bases fit TRBD1. The J segment lost 6 bases and the V segment lost 0 bases, leaving 2 bases of the junction unmatched. This CDR3 is 14 amino acids long. CDR1 is SGHRS, CDR2 YFSETQ, per germline. For the CDR3, the DNA is TGCGCCAGCAGCTTGGGGGACAGGACAAACACCATATATTTT. Its translation: CASSLGDRTNTIYF.

The chain combines TRBV5-1 with TRBJ1-1; D might be TRBD1 (6 bases). The germline CDR1 and CDR2 sequences are SGHRS and YFSETQ. The CDR3 totals 15 residues. The V gene lost 4 bases and the J gene lost 1 base, with 14 bases spanning the gap. The CDR3 protein is CASSPDGQPNTEAFF. The CDR3 region has the DNA TGCGCCAGCAGCCCGGACGGACAGCCGAACACTGAAGCTTTCTTT.

The rearrangement uses TRBV10-3 and TRBJ1-1, with D tentatively TRBD1 (6 bases). Trimming cost V 5 bases and J 3 bases, with 16 bases left between them. Germline CDR1 is ENHRY and CDR2 is SYGVKD. The CDR3 extends over 15 amino acids. The CDR3 DNA reads TGTGCCATCAGTTTCTCCCCGGGGGGCTACACTGAAGCTTTCTTT. It codes for CAISFSPGGYTEAFF.

The rearrangement links TRBV10-3 to TRBJ1-3; no definite D call. Germline V gene data show CDR1 as ENHRY and CDR2 as SYGVKD. This CDR3 has 15 amino acids. The germline V and J ends were trimmed by 11 bases and 0 bases, with 17 bases remaining between them. CDR3 coding DNA: TGTGCCGTGTCCCCCGGGGATCTCTCTGGAAACACCATATATTTT. Its translation is CAVSPGDLSGNTIYF.

The V call is TRBV5-5, the J call TRBJ2-7; D may be TRBD1 (5 bases). In germline, CDR1 is SGHKS, CDR2 YYEKEE (reference sequence). The CDR3 loop spans 13 amino acids. V was clipped by 7 bases and J by 5 bases, with 16 bases between them. The CDR3 here is CASGSPPRDEQYF. In DNA, the CDR3 is TGTGCCAGCGGGTCCCCCCCCAGGGACGAGCAGTACTTC.

The genes are TRBV18 and TRBJ2-7, with 8 bases identical to TRBD1. The CDR3 is 16 residues long. With 0 bases clipped from V and 5 bases from J, the junction kept 9 bases outside the gene matches. Germline V gene sequence: CDR1 KGHSH, CDR2 LQKENI. CDR3 coding DNA: TGTGCCAGCTCACCACCCGGGACAGGTTATGGTCACGAGCAGTACTTC. Protein: CASSPPGTGYGHEQYF.

The chain uses TRBV4-2 and TRBJ2-2; D ambiguous. Trimming shortened V by 0 bases and J by 5 bases, and 13 bases separated the two germline ends. This CDR3 comprises 16 residues. Germline-derived CDR1 and CDR2 are LGHNA and YNFKEQ. CDR3 sequence: CASSQESESLTGELFF. Written as DNA, the CDR3 is TGTGCCAGCAGCCAAGAAAGCGAATCCCTAACCGGGGAGCTGTTTTTT.

This chain connects TRBV15 to TRBJ2-7; the D gene is possibly TRBD2 (6 bases). This CDR3 spans 15 amino acids. V was shortened by 0 bases and J by 2 bases, with 11 bases between the two germline ends. The germline V gene has CDR1 LNHNV and CDR2 YYDKDF (reference sequence). CDR3 DNA sequence: TGTGCCACCAGCAGAGATGCAGGACTAACCTACGAGCAGTACTTC. This codes for CATSRDAGLTYEQYF.

This chain joins TRBV13 and TRBJ1-1, with 9 bases identical to TRBD1. Germline assignment: CDR1 PRHDT and CDR2 FYEKMQ (reference sequence). V gave up 5 bases and J gave up 5 bases; unmatched junction bases: 6. The CDR3 extends over 14 amino acids. CDR3 nucleotides: TGTGCCAGCAGCCCCACAGGGGGCGAGACTGAAGCTTTCTTT. Translation: CASSPTGGETEAFF. The complete variable domain, with remaining parts taken from reference TRBV13 and TRBJ1-1, reads AAGVIQSPRHLIKEKRETATLKCYPIPRHDTVYWYQQGPGQDPQFLISFYEKMQSDKGSIPDRFSAQQFSDYHSELNMSSLELGDSALYFCASSPTGGETEAFFGQGTRLTVV.

This chain uses TRBV18 with TRBJ2-5; TRBD1 matches at 7 bases. CDR1 is KGHSH and CDR2 is LQKENI in the germline V gene. CDR3 length equals 13 residues. The ends lost 8 bases at V and 0 bases at J; junction bases unmatched: 3. The CDR3 region is CASAGTDQETQYF. The CDR3 DNA reads as TGTGCCAGCGCCGGGACAGACCAAGAGACCCAGTACTTC.

This chain connects TRBV18 to TRBJ2-7; 7 nucleotides agree with TRBD1. V gave up 4 bases and J gave up 5 bases; unmatched junction bases: 17. The CDR3 extends over 17 amino acids. The germline gives CDR1 KGHSH, CDR2 LQKENI. CDR3 region: CASSLNRDSPPRDEQYF. The CDR3 DNA reads as TGTGCCAGCTCACTCAACCGGGACAGCCCTCCCAGGGACGAGCAGTACTTC.

The gene calls are TRBV6-5 and TRBJ2-3; D possibly corresponds to TRBD1 (6 bases). The CDR3 contains 13 residues. Germline CDR1 is MNHEY and CDR2 is SVGAGI. V was shortened by 6 bases and J by 4 bases, with 11 bases between the two germline ends. The CDR3 here is CASRDRGADTQYF. CDR3 DNA: TGTGCCAGCAGGGACAGAGGCGCAGATACGCAGTATTTT.

The chain joins TRBV29-1 to TRBJ1-5, with D unclear. Deletions cut 4 bases from V and 0 bases from J, with 7 bases between. Germline CDR1 and CDR2: SQVTM and ANQGSEA. The CDR3 is made up of 13 amino acids. CDR3 in amino acids: CSVGQSSNQPQHF. DNA of the CDR3: TGCAGCGTTGGTCAGTCTAGCAATCAGCCCCAGCATTTT.

The chain recombines TRBV24-1 with TRBJ1-6, with D maybe TRBD1 (6 bases). The V and J ends lost 5 bases and 0 bases respectively, with 16 bases between them. Germline assignment: CDR1 KGHDR and CDR2 SFDVKD. This CDR3 contains 18 residues. In DNA, the CDR3 is TGTGCCACCAGTGGGCCACAGGGCACAGACTCCTATAATTCACCCCTCCACTTT. It codes for CATSGPQGTDSYNSPLHF.

This clone was detected ten times or more. This sequence joins TRBV30 and TRBJ1-3; tentative D call: TRBD1 (5 bases). There are 13 residues in the CDR3. With 2 bases removed from V and 4 bases from J, the gap between germline ends came to 9 bases. Germline CDR1 reads GTSNPN; CDR2 reads SVGIG (reference sequence). CDR3 region: CAWSRGTGNTIYF. The CDR3 coding sequence is TGTGCCTGGAGTCGGGGGACCGGAAACACCATATATTTT. Based on the CDR3 plus reference TRBV30 and TRBJ1-3, the full variable domain is SQTIHQWPATLVQPVGSPLSLECTVEGTSNPNLYWYRQAAGRGLQLLFYSVGIGQISSEVPQNLSASRPQDRQFILSSKKLLLSDSGFYLCAWSRGTGNTIYFGEGSWLTVV.

This chain uses TRBV6-5 with TRBJ1-3, with 7 positions matching TRBD1. With 6 bases clipped from V and 2 bases from J, the junction kept 7 bases outside the gene matches. CDR1 is MNHEY and CDR2 is SVGAGI in the germline V gene. The CDR3 contains 15 residues. The chain's CDR3 is CASSLETGTGNTIYF. The CDR3 DNA follows: TGTGCCAGCAGCCTAGAGACAGGGACTGGAAACACCATATATTTT.

The count of this clone is one. V is TRBV6-5 and J is TRBJ1-6; D may be TRBD1 (6 bases). The CDR3 has 14 amino acids. With 9 bases removed from V and 5 bases from J, the gap between germline ends came to 14 bases. Germline V lookup: CDR1 MNHEY, CDR2 SVGAGI. This CDR3 is CASSRTADNSPLHF. The CDR3, as DNA: TGTGCCAGTTCCCGGACAGCTGATAATTCACCCCTCCACTTT.

The gene calls are TRBV5-1 and TRBJ2-5; D perhaps matches TRBD1 (6 bases). The CDR3 sequence is 14 residues long. Germline assignment: CDR1 SGHRS and CDR2 YFSETQ. V lost 3 bases and J 5 bases, leaving 14 bases between the germline ends. The CDR3 is CASSSQGSGETQYF. The DNA for the CDR3 is TGCGCCAGCAGCTCACAGGGTTCGGGGGAGACCCAGTACTTC. Variable domain in full (rest from reference TRBV5-1 and TRBJ2-5): KAGVTQTPRYLIKTRGQQVTLSCSPISGHRSVSWYQQTPGQGLQFLFEYFSETQRNKGNFPGRFSGRQFSNSRSEMNVSTLELGDSALYLCASSSQGSGETQYFGPGTRLLVL.

The genes are TRBV5-1 and TRBJ1-4; weak D call: TRBD1 (5 bases). This CDR3 has 15 amino acids. CDR1 and CDR2 from the germline V gene are SGHRS and YFSETQ. Trimming stripped 2 bases from V and 6 bases from J, with 14 bases between. For the CDR3, the DNA is TGCGCCAGCAGCTTTGGGTGGGGCGCGGATGAAAAACTGTTTTTT. As protein: CASSFGWGADEKLFF.

This clone was seen more than once but under ten times. This sequence joins TRBV19 and TRBJ2-7, with D uncertain. V was trimmed by 7 bases and J by 3 bases, leaving 7 bases between them. CDR3 size: 11 residues. Germline-derived CDR1 and CDR2 are LNHDA and SQIVND (reference sequence). The CDR3 loop is CASTSGYEQYF. The DNA of the CDR3 is TGTGCCAGTACCTCGGGCTACGAGCAGTACTTC.

CDR3 sequence reads: CASSIETSGDTDTQYF. In DNA form, the CDR3 reads TGTGCCAGTAGTATTGAGACTAGCGGGGACACAGATACGCAGTATTTT. The V call is TRBV19, the J call TRBJ2-3, with TRBD2 identical over 11 bases. The CDR3 contains 16 residues. Germline V gene sequence: CDR1 LNHDA, CDR2 SQIVND (reference sequence). Trimming removed 3 bases from V and 2 bases from J; junction bases left unmatched: 4.

This sequence joins TRBV7-9 and TRBJ1-1, with 9 bases fitting TRBD1. Per the germline V gene, CDR1 is SEHNR and CDR2 is FQNEAQ (reference sequence). V dropped 3 bases and J dropped 5; count of bases not matched to a gene: 7. CDR3 length: 15 residues. CDR3 bases: TGTGCCAGCAGCTTCCTCGGGGGGACAGGGACTGAAGCTTTCTTT. Residues: CASSFLGGTGTEAFF.

V and J are TRBV9 and TRBJ2-7; TRBD2 might be the D (5 bases). The CDR3 loop spans 14 amino acids. The V end lost 4 bases, the J end lost 2 bases, and 13 bases lay between the germline ends. Germline values: CDR1 SGDLS, CDR2 YYNGEE. CDR3 region: CASSPTSGTYEQYF. CDR3 coding DNA: TGTGCCAGCAGCCCTACCTCCGGGACCTACGAGCAGTACTTC.

The CDR3 DNA sequence: TGTGCCAGCAGCCGAAAAGGGGGGGCCGGGGGCACCGGGGAGCTGTTTTTT. It is translated as CASSRKGGAGGTGELFF. The chain links TRBV3-1 (or the pseudogene TRBV3-2) to TRBJ2-2, with a weak D call TRBD2 (7 bases). This CDR3 has 17 residues. Germline V gives CDR1 LGHDT, CDR2 YNNKEL (reference sequence). The V and J ends lost 4 bases and 4 bases respectively, with 19 bases between them.